The text below deals with one T cell receptor (beta chain). The sample holds a few counts of this clonotype. What antigen it recognizes has not been identified. Qualities for individual bases were not recorded, and no much larger clone is one base off. Sequencer: Illumina HiSeq 1500. In-frame beta chains were kept once TCRdb had trimmed the public reads at Q25 with fastp and called clones with MiXCR. Identical CDR3 protein sequences are pooled into one entry, listed with their most common genes and DNA. The table for this sample lists 250,000 to 350,000 distinct CDR3 sequences; around 25% of them were counted only once. The ten largest account for around 13% of the sample. Per the germline V gene, SNHLY is the CDR1 and FYNNEI is the CDR2. V is cut by 7 bases and J by 7 bases, and the space between the germline ends is 10 bases. Reading from cysteine to phenylalanine, the CDR3 counts 11 amino acids. The retained sequence is limited to the CDR3, 33 bases, with the frame set at the first base.

The sample belongs to a study of T cell repertoires in cytomegalovirus infection (dated by TCRdb to 2018 to 2020). Regarding the study in general: The HLA type of each donor mattered for the analysis, because public TCR beta signatures pointed to carriage of CMV infection along with the matching HLA type.

Study-wide findings and limitations: In the ex vivo response, HLA-C-restricted CMV-specific TCR beta clonotypes were dominant, and in two of eight donors the single most frequent clonotype came from this HLA-C-restricted group. Cumulative frequency of public TCR beta family members discriminated carriers of CMV infection plus the relevant HLA type in this cohort and an independent approximately 400-donor cohort.

Recombination connected TRBV2 to TRBJ1-2; the best D guess is TRBD1, with 5 bases matching. This TCR was recovered from a human donor in good health (CMV status not recorded). Some clones in this sample may be carry-over from other donors' samples. Source material: PBMCs. The CDR3 here reads CASTPGFGYTF. The sequenced DNA: TGTGCCAGCACTCCAGGGTTTGGCTACACCTTC.